This T cell receptor (beta chain) was sequenced for a study of OX40 agonist ivuxolimab in advanced cancers. The CDR3 has 15 amino acids. Germline V lookup: CDR1 MGHRA, CDR2 YSYEKL. Losses at the gene ends were 1 base for V and 5 bases for J; bases not matched to a gene: 8. TCRdb keeps only in-frame clones here, not all; method: immunoSEQ multiplex PCR. Of around 90,000 clones listed, about 87% are singletons. The chain uses TRBV4-1 and TRBJ2-7, with 7 bases fitting TRBD1. This clonotype was sampled from an adult with an advanced solid tumor such as melanoma, head and neck, liver or kidney cancer. The input for sequencing was CD4+ or CD8+ T cells sorted from blood, taken in a trial of the OX40 agonist ivuxolimab. The CDR3 DNA is TGCGCCAGCAGCCAAGGAGAAGGGGGCGCAAACGAGCAGTACTTC. It translates to CASSQGEGGANEQYF.